The 19 T cell receptor beta chains reported below all come from one sample, sequenced in a study of T cells after yellow fever vaccination. TCRdb processed the 5' RACE reads anew with MiXCR; each CDR3 protein has one entry. The sample comprises just under 600,000 distinct CDR3 sequences, approximately 13% of which are singletons, and more than 13% rests with the top ten. The input for sequencing was PBMCs, taken on the day of the yellow fever booster vaccination. These receptors were collected from a man younger than 45 who received the YFV17D yellow fever vaccine.

This chain uses TRBV29-1 with TRBJ2-7; D remains ambiguous. The CDR3 has 9 residues. Germline V gene sequence: CDR1 SQVTM, CDR2 ANQGSEA. Trimming pared 4 bases from V and 7 bases from J, leaving 5 bases between. CDR3 in amino acids: CSVVGEQYF. The DNA of the CDR3 is TGCAGCGTTGTTGGGGAGCAGTACTTC.

The V gene is TRBV4-3, the J gene TRBJ2-7; D is possibly TRBD1 or TRBD2 (7 bases each). The V end lost 0 bases, the J end lost 0 bases, and 15 bases lay between the germline ends. The V gene's germline CDR1 is LGHNA and CDR2 YSLEER. CDR3 length: 17 residues. CDR3 loop: CASSQEGGGYSSYEQYF. The CDR3 region has the DNA TGCGCCAGCAGCCAAGAGGGAGGGGGCTACTCCTCCTACGAGCAGTACTTC.

The chain joins TRBV9 to TRBJ2-5; D remains ambiguous. CDR1 is SGDLS, CDR2 YYNGEE, per germline. This CDR3 has 15 residues. V gave up 1 base and J gave up 5 bases, with 15 bases separating them. The CDR3 DNA reads as TGTGCCAGCAGCGTAATGACATCGCCTGGGGAGACCCAGTACTTC. Amino acid sequence: CASSVMTSPGETQYF.

This clonotype was seen a few times. The CDR3 nucleotides read TGTGCCAGCAGCACCTCACATCAGCCCCAGCATTTT. It is translated as CASSTSHQPQHF. The chain employs TRBV7-2 and TRBJ1-5; D remains ambiguous. V lost 5 bases, J lost 5 bases, and 7 bases lay in between. Looked up from germline, CDR1 is SGHTA and CDR2 is FQGNSA. There are 12 residues in the CDR3.

CDR3 bases: TGTGCCAGCAGCCTTAGACAGGAGGCCGGGGAGCTGTTTTTT. Protein: CASSLRQEAGELFF. V is TRBV7-2 and J is TRBJ2-2; possibly TRBD1 for D (6 bases). Germline lookup yields CDR1 SGHTA and CDR2 FQGNSA. The CDR3 runs 14 residues. The V and J ends lost 5 bases and 6 bases respectively, with 13 bases between them.

This clonotype was detected a few times. This chain links TRBV5-1 with TRBJ1-4; D is perhaps TRBD1 (6 bases). The germline CDR1 and CDR2 sequences are SGHRS and YFSETQ. CDR3 size: 15 residues. The V end lost 0 bases, the J end lost 6 bases, and 12 bases lay between the germline ends. The CDR3 sequence: CASSLAGTSHEKLFF. The CDR3, as DNA: TGCGCCAGCAGCTTGGCGGGGACAAGTCATGAAAAACTGTTTTTT.

Note on this clonotype: One junction end does not reproduce the germline sequence, and a read error may be involved. V gene TRBV7-7 combines with J gene TRBJ2-1; TRBD2 aligns across 7 bases. Germline lookup yields CDR1 SSHAT and CDR2 FNYEAQ (reference sequence). The CDR3 is 13 residues long. As DNA, the CDR3 is TGTGCTAGCAGTGGACTAGGATTCAATGAGCAGTTCTTC. Protein product: CASSGLGFNEQFF.

The genes are TRBV7-2 and TRBJ2-1; 9 bases are shared with TRBD2. Germline-derived CDR1 and CDR2 are SGHTA and FQGNSA. The V gene end was trimmed by 2 bases and the J gene end by 8 bases; junction bases not matched to a gene: 10. CDR3 length: 16 residues. The CDR3 reads CASSLTGGLAGHEQFF. Written as DNA, the CDR3 is TGTGCCAGCAGCTTAACGGGGGGGCTAGCGGGACATGAGCAGTTCTTC.

The sample holds many counts of this clonotype. This chain joins TRBV6-2 or TRBV6-3 and TRBJ2-5, with 8 bases that match TRBD2. The CDR3 contains 14 residues. Germline lookup yields CDR1 MNHEY and CDR2 SVGEGT. Trimming removed 7 bases from V and 5 bases from J; junction bases left unmatched: 9. CDR3 sequence (DNA): TGTGCCAGCATCCAAAGCGGGAGTCATGAGACCCAGTACTTC. This codes for CASIQSGSHETQYF.

This clonotype was seen only a few times. The chain uses TRBV20-1 and TRBJ1-1, with 9 bases aligning to TRBD1. The CDR3 extends over 14 amino acids. The junction had 4 bases not matched to a gene; V was cut back by 1 base and J by 4 bases. Germline loops: CDR1 DFQATT, CDR2 SNEGSKA (reference sequence). This CDR3 is CSARVGTGLTEAFF. The CDR3 DNA follows: TGCAGTGCTAGAGTAGGGACAGGGCTCACTGAAGCTTTCTTT.

This clonotype was counted at least ten times. V usage is TRBV7-9 and J usage is TRBJ1-2, with D possibly TRBD1 on 5 matching bases. Between the trimmed V and J ends, which lost 5 bases and 2 bases, there was a span of 15 bases. This CDR3 spans 15 amino acids. Germline CDR1 and CDR2: SEHNR and FQNEAQ (reference sequence). The CDR3 reads CASSGDYRTNYGYTF. CDR3 nucleotides: TGTGCCAGCAGCGGGGATTACAGGACAAACTATGGCTACACCTTC. The entire variable domain, with the rest obtained from reference TRBV7-9 and TRBJ1-2, is as follows: DTGVSQNPRHKITKRGQNVTFRCDPISEHNRLYWYRQTLGQGPEFLTYFQNEAQLEKSRLLSDRFSAERPKGSFSTLEIQRTEQGDSAMYLCASSGDYRTNYGYTFGSGTRLTVV.

A few counts support this clonotype. The rearrangement links TRBV6-4 to TRBJ1-5; D unresolved. V was shortened by 8 bases and J by 3 bases, with 8 bases between the two germline ends. Looked up from germline, CDR1 is MRHNA and CDR2 is SNTAGT. The CDR3 runs 12 residues. The CDR3 region has the DNA TGTGCCAGCTGGACGGACAATCAGCCCCAGCATTTT. This sequence encodes CASWTDNQPQHF.

In this sample, this clonotype turned up a few times. DNA of the CDR3: TGTGCCAGCAGCTTGTCGGGGATGCAGACCCAGTACTTC. It codes for CASSLSGMQTQYF. The rearrangement links TRBV5-4 to TRBJ2-5; D perhaps matches TRBD2 (5 bases). Between the trimmed V and J ends, which lost 1 base and 6 bases, there was a span of 10 bases. This CDR3 has 13 amino acids. Germline V CDR1 and CDR2: SGHNT, YYREEE (reference sequence).

The genes are TRBV12-3 or TRBV12-4 and TRBJ2-5, with D possibly being TRBD1 (6 bases). Trimming left V 6 bases short and J 1 base short, with 12 bases between. CDR3 length: 14 residues. The CDR3 nucleotides read TGTGCCAGCAGCCCAAGACAGGCCCAAGAGACCCAGTACTTC. Translating gives CASSPRQAQETQYF.

V is TRBV28 and J is TRBJ2-7; TRBD2 might be the D (5 bases). The germline V and J ends were trimmed by 6 bases and 0 bases, with 18 bases remaining between them. The CDR3 sequence is 16 residues long. Germline values: CDR1 MDHEN, CDR2 SYDVKM. DNA for the CDR3: TGTGCCAGCAGCTTTACCCCCCCCCGGGGCTCCTACGAGCAGTACTTC. It codes for CASSFTPPRGSYEQYF.

The chain recombines TRBV6-2 or TRBV6-3 with TRBJ2-1; 10 bases match TRBD2. CDR3 length equals 15 residues. The J segment lost 0 bases and the V segment lost 6 bases, leaving 2 bases of the junction unmatched. Germline assignment: CDR1 MNHEY and CDR2 SVGEGT. The CDR3 spells CASRGTSASYNEQFF. The CDR3 bases are TGTGCCAGCAGGGGGACTAGCGCCTCCTACAATGAGCAGTTCTTC.

This rearrangement joins TRBV11-1 to TRBJ2-2, with 13 bases lining up with TRBD2. The CDR3 length is 18 residues. Germline loops: CDR1 SGHAT, CDR2 FQDESV (reference sequence). The trim removed 3 bases at V and 4 bases at J, leaving 8 bases unmatched. CDR3 in amino acids: CASSLTPGLAGVTGELFF. The CDR3 DNA follows: TGTGCCAGCAGCTTGACACCCGGACTAGCGGGAGTCACCGGGGAGCTGTTTTTT.

The DNA of the CDR3 is TGTGCCAGCAGTTGGACTAGCGTAGACGAGCAGTACTTC. As protein: CASSWTSVDEQYF. The rearrangement links TRBV28 to TRBJ2-7, with 9 bases that match TRBD2. Germline-derived CDR1 and CDR2 are MDHEN and SYDVKM. V shed 4 bases and J 5 bases; nucleotides not matched to a gene: 3. The CDR3 totals 13 residues.

The chain has TRBV18 and TRBJ2-1, with a possible D match to TRBD1 (6 bases). Germline V gene data show CDR1 as KGHSH and CDR2 as LQKENI. V lost 3 bases and J lost 8, with 20 bases in between. CDR3 size: 16 residues. The CDR3 sequence is CASSPSRGQLGDEQFF. CDR3 in DNA: TGTGCCAGCTCACCGAGCCGGGGACAACTGGGCGATGAGCAGTTCTTC.